This T cell receptor (beta chain) was obtained from a study of blood T cells in healthy people across ages. To note about this clonotype: The antigen remains unidentified.

Overall study findings and caveats: Diversity of TCR beta correlated strongly with naive T cell percentage.

Germline CDR1 reads SGHTA; CDR2 reads FQGNSA. V dropped 4 bases and J dropped 6 bases, with 15 bases sitting between them. The length of the CDR3 is 15 residues. Primed by a sample-barcoded 5' primer and a J-beta primer mix, a second PCR proceeded for about 6 to 12 cycles. TCRdb called the 5' RACE reads again in MiXCR, with one record for every CDR3 protein. The data show more than 700,000 distinct CDR3 sequences, around 45% seen once. V usage is TRBV7-2 and J usage is TRBJ1-4; no definite D call. The sample consisted of blood. The clonotype comes from a man older than 75 in good health. CDR3 residues: CASSWRFGEDEKLFF. In DNA, the CDR3 is TGTGCCAGCAGCTGGCGCTTTGGAGAGGATGAAAAACTGTTTTTT.